This T cell receptor (beta chain) was recorded in a study of blood T cell repertoires in COVID-19. This table comes from immunoSEQ multiplex PCR, and its TCRdb copy is limited to in-frame clones, with some not included. The sample lists about 220,000 clones; 65% to 90% were seen once. Seattle enrolled patients during active infection and tracked them longitudinally. Germline lookup yields CDR1 LGHNA and CDR2 YNFKEQ. The CDR3 totals 15 residues. The ends were cut back, 1 base at V and 2 bases at J, with 8 bases in the middle. The rearrangement uses TRBV4-2 and TRBJ2-2; D possibly corresponds to TRBD1 (5 bases). Sequenced material: peripheral blood. This sequence was found in a woman in her 70s with COVID-19, enrolled during active disease. CDR3 DNA: TGTGCCAGCAGCCAAGCTCAGGGTAACACCGGGGAGCTGTTTTTT. Translated, it gives CASSQAQGNTGELFF.